The 15 T cell receptor beta chains below were found in one sample sequenced in a study of T cells expressing NK-cell markers. TCRdb reprocessed the 5' RACE reads and reports one entry per CDR3 protein, with no DNA. Across roughly 430,000 distinct CDR3 sequences, the top ten clones capture 7.3% of the sample. The sequenced sample consisted of blood T cells: a sorted CD56 or NKG2C T cell subset, CD4+ or CD8+ T cells, or bulk PBMC T cells (not recorded which). These receptors all stem from a woman aged 18 to 75 in good health.

The gene calls are TRBV7-9 and TRBJ2-7; TCRdb's D call of TRBD1 is untestable without DNA. This CDR3 has 14 residues. CDR1 is SEHNR and CDR2 is FQNEAQ in the germline V gene (reference sequence). CDR3 residues: CASSSPGTGNEQYF.

The chain uses TRBV12-3 or TRBV12-4 and TRBJ1-4; TCRdb's D call of TRBD1 is untestable without DNA. The CDR3 spans 14 residues. CDR3 in amino acids: CASSSSGIWEKLFF.

V usage is TRBV6-4 and J usage is TRBJ2-3; TCRdb indicates TRBD1, and absent DNA this call remains unverified. This CDR3 is built from 15 residues. Per the germline V gene, CDR1 is MRHNA and CDR2 is SNTAGT. CDR3 loop: CASSEWSGMADTQYF.

This chain links TRBV7-3 with TRBJ2-4. Germline V gives CDR1 SGHTA, CDR2 FQGTGA. The CDR3 is made up of 12 amino acids. CDR3 in amino acids: CASSNLGNIQYF.

The rearrangement joins TRBV7-9 to TRBJ2-5. Looked up from germline, CDR1 is SEHNR and CDR2 is FQNEAQ (reference sequence). The CDR3 contains 12 residues. Here the CDR3 reads CASTVGVETQYF.

V is TRBV20-1 and J is TRBJ2-2; there is no DNA to check the TCRdb D call of TRBD2. CDR1 and CDR2 from the germline V gene are DFQATT and SNEGSKA (reference sequence). The CDR3 is 13 residues long. The CDR3 loop is CSARRPIIGELFF.

This sequence joins TRBV20-1 and TRBJ2-5. This CDR3 has 11 residues. Germline V gene lookup returns CDR1 DFQATT and CDR2 SNEGSKA (reference sequence). This CDR3 reads CSARIGETQYF.

The V and J genes are TRBV7-6 and TRBJ2-1. This CDR3 has 13 residues. The germline gives CDR1 SGHVS, CDR2 FNYEAQ. This CDR3 reads CASSLGASNEQFF.

The chain combines TRBV28 with TRBJ2-7; TCRdb's D call of TRBD2 is untestable without DNA. The CDR3 has 12 residues. Germline V gene lookup returns CDR1 MDHEN and CDR2 SYDVKM. The CDR3: CASTAKGVRQYF.

The CDR3 region is CASIPPTGAYNSPLHF. The gene calls are TRBV21-1 and TRBJ1-6; TCRdb names TRBD1, which stays unverified in the absence of DNA. TRBV21-1 is assigned pseudogene status. The CDR3 consists of 16 residues.

V is TRBV4-3 and J is TRBJ1-2. The CDR3 extends over 15 amino acids. The germline V gene encodes CDR1 LGHNA and CDR2 YSLEER. CDR3 sequence: CASSQIRMEDYGYTF.

The chain combines TRBV4-2 with TRBJ2-3; TCRdb selects TRBD2, and the lack of DNA leaves this call unchecked. From germline, CDR1 is LGHNA and CDR2 YNFKEQ. The CDR3 sequence is 20 residues long. The CDR3 sequence is CASSHVGLAGEPRRADTQYF.

The rearrangement links TRBV3-1 to TRBJ2-1; checking the TCRdb D call of TRBD1 is not possible without DNA. Per germline, CDR1 LGHDT and CDR2 YNNKEL (reference sequence). The CDR3 contains 15 residues. The chain's CDR3 is CASSQVVQAGGYQFF.

The chain links TRBV5-1 to TRBJ2-5; the TCRdb D gene call, TRBD1, has no DNA to confirm it. This CDR3 is 14 amino acids long. The germline CDR1 and CDR2 sequences are SGHRS and YFSETQ. This CDR3 is CASSLGQGEETQYF.

The chain combines TRBV27 with TRBJ2-7; there is no DNA to check the TCRdb D call of TRBD2. The CDR3 contains 13 residues. CDR1 MNHEY and CDR2 SMNVEV come from the germline V gene (reference sequence). The CDR3 here is CASMLAGAYEQYF.